This T cell receptor beta chain was captured by sequencing in a study of shared clonotypes between healthy human individuals. The authors' processing: ImmunoSEQ junction-only sequences lacked quality scores, so their filtering differed. Clones were read by immunoSEQ multiplex PCR, and TCRdb kept only the in-frame ones, dropping some. V and J calls and clone size follow that table, whereas D and trimming were derived from the DNA. This table has about 380,000 clones, about 96% appearing once. Details on this clone: Its antigen is not identified.

V was clipped by 0 bases and J by 3 bases, with 10 bases between them. The CDR3 is 15 residues long. Germline V gene data show CDR1 as SGHDT and CDR2 as YYEEEE. General study results and limits: Among non-shared clonotypes, generation probabilities were lower than among those shared by all four donors. With several donors compared, around 4.7% of naive CD4 clonotypes were shared. Naive subsets generally exceeded memory subsets in estimated richness.

The chain joins TRBV5-6 to TRBJ1-5; possibly TRBD1 for D (6 bases). Sequenced input: memory CD8+ T cells sorted from blood. The subset denotes: CD45RO+ cells pooled with CCR7-negative TemRA cells. The source is a man aged 30 to 45 in good health. The CDR3 DNA follows: TGTGCCAGCAGCTTGGGCCAGGGGACCAATCAGCCCCAGCATTTT. It encodes CASSLGQGTNQPQHF.